Listed below are T cell receptor beta chains from one sample, sequenced in a study of T cell responses to AZD1222 COVID-19 vaccine. Clones were sequenced by immunoSEQ multiplex PCR, and TCRdb holds only the in-frame ones, with some missing. Of roughly 90,000 clones in the sample, 86% are singletons; the top ten hold 5% to 7.5%. The sequencing used peripheral blood, collected on day 0 of AZD1222 vaccination. The origin of the receptors is an adult in good health. CDR3s include the opening cysteine and the closing phenylalanine or tryptophan. A D gene is named only where the DNA matches it firmly. Not every row has a clone size; where given, it reads once, few, many or a size class.

v_call	clone_size	d_call	j_call	cdr3_aa	cdr3_nt
TRBV30	.	.	TRBJ1-3	CAWMRQGPGNTIYF	TGTGCCTGGATGAGGCAGGGCCCTGGAAACACCATATATTTT
TRBV9	once	.	TRBJ2-3	CASSPQHRSETQYF	TGTGCCAGCAGCCCTCAACACCGATCGGAGACGCAGTATTTT
TRBV9	.	TRBD2	TRBJ2-4	CASSVTSGPQNIQYF	TGTGCCAGCAGCGTCACTAGCGGGCCCCAAAACATTCAGTACTTC
TRBV19	.	TRBD1	TRBJ1-2	CASSKRVQGAIYGYTF	TGTGCCAGTAGCAAAAGGGTGCAGGGGGCAATCTATGGCTACACCTTC
TRBV7-8	.	.	TRBJ2-1	CASSLGVSAGSPRNEQFF	TGTGCCAGCAGCCTCGGTGTTAGCGCCGGGTCCCCACGTAATGAGCAGTTCTTC
TRBV19	.	.	TRBJ1-2	CASSQGTTNYGYTF	TGTGCCAGTAGCCAGGGCACGACTAACTATGGCTACACCTTC
TRBV7-2	.	.	TRBJ2-6	CASSLALSRVSGANVLTF	TGTGCCAGCAGCTTAGCGCTAAGCAGGGTTTCTGGGGCCAACGTCCTGACTTTC
TRBV2	.	.	TRBJ1-2	CASSEEGRYGYTF	TGTGCCAGCAGTGAGGAAGGGAGGTATGGCTACACCTTC
TRBV19	.	.	TRBJ1-4	CASSIQGGENEKLFF	TGTGCCAGTAGCATCCAAGGAGGTGAAAATGAAAAACTGTTTTTT
TRBV11-3	.	TRBD2	TRBJ2-3	CASSPGLAGADTQYF	TGTGCCAGCAGCCCCGGACTAGCGGGGGCGGATACGCAGTATTTT